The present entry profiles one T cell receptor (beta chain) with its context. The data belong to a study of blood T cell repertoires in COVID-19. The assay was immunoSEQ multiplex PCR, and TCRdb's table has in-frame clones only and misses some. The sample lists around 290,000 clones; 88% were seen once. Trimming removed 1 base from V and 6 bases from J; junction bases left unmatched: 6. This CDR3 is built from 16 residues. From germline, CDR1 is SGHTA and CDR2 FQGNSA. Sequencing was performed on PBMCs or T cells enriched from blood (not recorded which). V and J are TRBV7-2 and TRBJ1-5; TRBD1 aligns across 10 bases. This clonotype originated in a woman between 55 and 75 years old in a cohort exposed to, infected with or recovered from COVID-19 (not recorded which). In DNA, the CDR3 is TGTGCCAGCAGCTTAGGGACAGGGGGTTGGGGTCAGCCCCAGCATTTT. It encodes CASSLGTGGWGQPQHF.